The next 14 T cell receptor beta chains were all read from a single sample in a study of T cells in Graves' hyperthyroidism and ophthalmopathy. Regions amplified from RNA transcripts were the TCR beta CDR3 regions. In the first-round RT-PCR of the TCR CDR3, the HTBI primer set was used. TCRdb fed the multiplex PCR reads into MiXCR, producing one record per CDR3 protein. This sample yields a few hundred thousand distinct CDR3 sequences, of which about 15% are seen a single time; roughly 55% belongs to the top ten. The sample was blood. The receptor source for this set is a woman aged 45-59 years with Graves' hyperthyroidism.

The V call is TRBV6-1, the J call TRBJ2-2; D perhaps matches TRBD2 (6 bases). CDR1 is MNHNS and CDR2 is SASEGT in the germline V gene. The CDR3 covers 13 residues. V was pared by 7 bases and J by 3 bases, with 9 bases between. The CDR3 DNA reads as TGTGCCAGCACTAGCGCGTACACCGGGGAGCTGTTTTTT. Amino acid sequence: CASTSAYTGELFF.

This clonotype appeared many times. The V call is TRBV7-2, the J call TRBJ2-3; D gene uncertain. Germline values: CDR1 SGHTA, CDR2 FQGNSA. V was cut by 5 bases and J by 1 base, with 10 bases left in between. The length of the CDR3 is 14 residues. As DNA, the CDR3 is TGTGCCAGCAGCCGGCGCTTTGGCACAGATACGCAGTATTTT. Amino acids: CASSRRFGTDTQYF.

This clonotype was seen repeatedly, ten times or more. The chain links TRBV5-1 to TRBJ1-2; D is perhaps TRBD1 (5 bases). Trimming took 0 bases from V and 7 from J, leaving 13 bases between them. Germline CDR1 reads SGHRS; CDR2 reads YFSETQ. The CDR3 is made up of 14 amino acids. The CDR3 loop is CASSLAESGSGYTF. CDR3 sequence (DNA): TGCGCCAGCAGCTTGGCCGAGTCAGGGAGTGGCTACACCTTC.

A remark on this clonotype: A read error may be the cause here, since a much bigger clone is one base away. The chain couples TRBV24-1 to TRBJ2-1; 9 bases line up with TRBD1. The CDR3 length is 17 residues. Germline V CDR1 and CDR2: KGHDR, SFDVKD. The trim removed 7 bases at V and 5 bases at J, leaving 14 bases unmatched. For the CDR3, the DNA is TGTGCCACCAGGGACCTCTCCCGGGACAGGGCACACAATGAGCAGTTCTTC. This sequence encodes CATRDLSRDRAHNEQFF.

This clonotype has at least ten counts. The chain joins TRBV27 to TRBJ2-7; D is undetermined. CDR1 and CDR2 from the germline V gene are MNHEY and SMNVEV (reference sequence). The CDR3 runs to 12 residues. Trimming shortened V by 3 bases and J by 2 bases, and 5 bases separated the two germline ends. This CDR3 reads CASSLRPYEQYF. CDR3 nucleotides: TGTGCCAGCAGTTTGAGGCCCTACGAGCAGTACTTC.

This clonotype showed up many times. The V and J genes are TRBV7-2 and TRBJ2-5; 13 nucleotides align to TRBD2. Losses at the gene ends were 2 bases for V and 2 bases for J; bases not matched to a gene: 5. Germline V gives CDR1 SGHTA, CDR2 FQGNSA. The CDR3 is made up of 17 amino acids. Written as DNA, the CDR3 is TGTGCCAGCAGCTTACCACTAGCGGGGGGGGGGCAAGAGACCCAGTACTTC. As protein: CASSLPLAGGGQETQYF.

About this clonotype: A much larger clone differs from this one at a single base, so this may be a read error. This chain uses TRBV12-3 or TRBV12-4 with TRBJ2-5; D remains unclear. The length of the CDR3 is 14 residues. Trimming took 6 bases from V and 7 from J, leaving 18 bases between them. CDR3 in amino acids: CASSSDSPRGTQYF. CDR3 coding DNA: TGTGCCAGCAGCTCTGACTCACCTCGAGGGACCCAGTACTTC.

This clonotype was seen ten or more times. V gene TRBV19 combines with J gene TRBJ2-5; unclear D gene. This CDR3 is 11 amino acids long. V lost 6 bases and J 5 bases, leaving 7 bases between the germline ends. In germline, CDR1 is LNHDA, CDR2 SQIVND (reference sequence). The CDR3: CASRGPETQYF. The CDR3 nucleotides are TGTGCCAGTAGAGGCCCTGAGACCCAGTACTTC.

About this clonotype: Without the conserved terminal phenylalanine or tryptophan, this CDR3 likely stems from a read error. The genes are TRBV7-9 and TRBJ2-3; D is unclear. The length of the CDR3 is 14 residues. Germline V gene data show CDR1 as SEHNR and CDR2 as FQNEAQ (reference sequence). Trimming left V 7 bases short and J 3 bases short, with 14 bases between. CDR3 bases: TGTGCCAGCACCAGCGAGAGAAGGACAGATACGCAGTATTCT. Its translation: CASTSERRTDTQYS.

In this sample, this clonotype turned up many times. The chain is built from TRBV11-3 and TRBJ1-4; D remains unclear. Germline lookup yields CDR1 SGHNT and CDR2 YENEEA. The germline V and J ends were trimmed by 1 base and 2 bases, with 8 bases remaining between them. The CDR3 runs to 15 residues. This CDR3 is CASSLVFGTNEKLFF. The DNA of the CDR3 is TGTGCCAGCAGCTTAGTGTTCGGGACTAATGAAAAACTGTTTTTT.

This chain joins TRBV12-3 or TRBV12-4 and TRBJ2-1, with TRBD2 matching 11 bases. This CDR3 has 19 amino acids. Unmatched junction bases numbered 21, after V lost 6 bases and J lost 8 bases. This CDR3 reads CASRRTFLAGGDLLHEQFF. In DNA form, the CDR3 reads TGTGCCAGCAGACGCACCTTCCTAGCGGGGGGAGACCTTCTCCATGAGCAGTTCTTC.

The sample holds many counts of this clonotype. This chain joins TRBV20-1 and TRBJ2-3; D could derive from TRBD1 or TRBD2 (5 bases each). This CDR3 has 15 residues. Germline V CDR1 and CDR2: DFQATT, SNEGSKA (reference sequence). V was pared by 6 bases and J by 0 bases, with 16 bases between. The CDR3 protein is CSAPPGRRSTDTQYF. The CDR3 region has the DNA TGCAGTGCACCCCCGGGGCGGAGGAGCACAGATACGCAGTATTTT.

The CDR3 loop is CASSQTVSTEAFF. The DNA for the CDR3 is TGCGCCAGCAGCCAGACCGTTTCCACTGAAGCTTTCTTT. The chain uses TRBV5-1 and TRBJ1-1; D is ambiguous. Germline CDR1 SGHRS, CDR2 YFSETQ. V dropped 4 bases and J dropped 4 bases, with 11 bases sitting between them. CDR3 length: 13 residues.

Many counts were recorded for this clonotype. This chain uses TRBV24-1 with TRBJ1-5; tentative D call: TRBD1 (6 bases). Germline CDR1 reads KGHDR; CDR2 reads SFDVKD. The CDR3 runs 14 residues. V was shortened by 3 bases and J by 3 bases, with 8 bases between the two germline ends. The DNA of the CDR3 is TGTGCCACCAGTGATACAGGGTCCAATCAGCCCCAGCATTTT. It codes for CATSDTGSNQPQHF.